This T cell receptor beta chain was recorded in a study of human CD8 memory T cell subsets. The CDR3 is made up of 15 amino acids. CDR1 MGHDK and CDR2 SYGVNS come from the germline V gene. Scientists made TCR beta libraries using UMI-labeled 5' RACE. TCRdb processed the 5' RACE reads again and assigns one entry to each CDR3 protein, with no DNA. The repertoire table contains around 4,400 distinct CDR3 sequences. This sequence originates from a human donor in good health. Sequences were obtained from CD8+ effector memory T cells (TEM) sorted from PBMCs. The sample's subset: effector memory CD8 T cells, CCR7- CD45RO+ CD95+. J is TRBJ2-1 and V is TRBV25-1; TCRdb lists TRBD2, though no DNA is available to test this call. The CDR3 is CASSEKAGAYNEQFF.